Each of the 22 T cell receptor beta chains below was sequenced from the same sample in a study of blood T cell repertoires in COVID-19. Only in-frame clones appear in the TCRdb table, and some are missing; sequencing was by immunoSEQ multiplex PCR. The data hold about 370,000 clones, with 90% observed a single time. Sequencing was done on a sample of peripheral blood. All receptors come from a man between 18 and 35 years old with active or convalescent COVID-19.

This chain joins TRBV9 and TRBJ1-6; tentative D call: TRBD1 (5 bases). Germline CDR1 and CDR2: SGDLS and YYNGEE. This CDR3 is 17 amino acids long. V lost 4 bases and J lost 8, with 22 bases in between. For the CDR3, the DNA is TGTGCCAGCAGCACGACACCGGGGGGGTTTAAGGATTCACCCCTCCACTTT. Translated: CASSTTPGGFKDSPLHF.

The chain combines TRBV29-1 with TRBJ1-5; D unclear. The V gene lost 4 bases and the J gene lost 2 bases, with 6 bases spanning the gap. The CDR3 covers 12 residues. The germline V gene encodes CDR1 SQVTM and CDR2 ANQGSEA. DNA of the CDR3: TGCAGCGTTGTGACTGGCAATCAGCCCCAGCATTTT. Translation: CSVVTGNQPQHF.

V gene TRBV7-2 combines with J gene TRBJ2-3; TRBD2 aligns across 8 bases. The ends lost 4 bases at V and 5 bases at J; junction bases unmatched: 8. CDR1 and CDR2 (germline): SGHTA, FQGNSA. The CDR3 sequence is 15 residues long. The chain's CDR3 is CASSSTLAGGDTQYF. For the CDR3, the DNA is TGTGCCAGCAGCTCTACACTGGCGGGGGGAGATACGCAGTATTTT.

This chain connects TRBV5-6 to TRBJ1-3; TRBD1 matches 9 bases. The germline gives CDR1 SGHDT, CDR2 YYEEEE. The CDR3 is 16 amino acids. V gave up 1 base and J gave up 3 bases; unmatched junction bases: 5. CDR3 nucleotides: TGTGCCAGCAGCTTGAGGGACAGGGCTTTTGGAAACACCATATATTTT. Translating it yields CASSLRDRAFGNTIYF.

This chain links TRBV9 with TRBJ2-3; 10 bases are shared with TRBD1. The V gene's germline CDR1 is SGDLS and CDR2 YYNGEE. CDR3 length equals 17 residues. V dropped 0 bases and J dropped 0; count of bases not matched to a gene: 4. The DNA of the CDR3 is TGTGCCAGCAGCGTAGGTCGACAGGGGGCTAGCACAGATACGCAGTATTTT. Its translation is CASSVGRQGASTDTQYF.

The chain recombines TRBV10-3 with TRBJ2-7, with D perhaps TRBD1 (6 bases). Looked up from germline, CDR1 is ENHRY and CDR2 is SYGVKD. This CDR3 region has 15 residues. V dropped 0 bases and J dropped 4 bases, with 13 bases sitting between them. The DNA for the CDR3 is TGTGCCATCAGTGAGTCTTTGGGGGCGCATTACGAGCAGTACTTC. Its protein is CAISESLGAHYEQYF.

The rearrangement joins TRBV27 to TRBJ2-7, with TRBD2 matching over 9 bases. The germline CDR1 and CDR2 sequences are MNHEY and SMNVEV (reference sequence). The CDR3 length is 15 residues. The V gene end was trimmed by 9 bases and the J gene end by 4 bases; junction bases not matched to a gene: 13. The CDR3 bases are TGTGCCAGTGCGACTAGCGGAAGCGGTGGTTACGAGCAGTACTTC. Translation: CASATSGSGGYEQYF.

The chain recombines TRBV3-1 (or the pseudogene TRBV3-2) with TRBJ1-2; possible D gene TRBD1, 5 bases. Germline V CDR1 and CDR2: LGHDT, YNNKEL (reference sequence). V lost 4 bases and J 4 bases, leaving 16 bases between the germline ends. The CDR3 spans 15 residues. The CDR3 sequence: CASSPAWGGGYGYTF. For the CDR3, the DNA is TGTGCCAGCAGCCCCGCGTGGGGCGGTGGCTATGGCTACACCTTC.

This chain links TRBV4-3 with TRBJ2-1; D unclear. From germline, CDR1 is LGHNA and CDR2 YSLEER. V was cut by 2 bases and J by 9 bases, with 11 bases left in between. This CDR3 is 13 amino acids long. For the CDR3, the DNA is TGCGCCAGCAGCCAACTGGAGCTGGGTGAGCAGTTCTTC. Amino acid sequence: CASSQLELGEQFF.

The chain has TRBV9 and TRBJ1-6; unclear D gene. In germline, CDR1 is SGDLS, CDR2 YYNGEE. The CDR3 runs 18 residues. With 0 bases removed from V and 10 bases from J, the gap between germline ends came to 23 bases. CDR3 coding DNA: TGTGCCAGCAGCGTAGGTGGTTATCAGGCCGCCTTTGGGTCACCCCTCCACTTT. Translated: CASSVGGYQAAFGSPLHF.

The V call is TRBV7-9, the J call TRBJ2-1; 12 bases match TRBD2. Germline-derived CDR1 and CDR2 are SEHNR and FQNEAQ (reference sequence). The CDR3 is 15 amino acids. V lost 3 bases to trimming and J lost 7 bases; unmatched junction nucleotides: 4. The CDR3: CASSLWTSGANEQFF. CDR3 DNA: TGTGCCAGCAGCTTGTGGACTAGCGGGGCAAATGAGCAGTTCTTC.

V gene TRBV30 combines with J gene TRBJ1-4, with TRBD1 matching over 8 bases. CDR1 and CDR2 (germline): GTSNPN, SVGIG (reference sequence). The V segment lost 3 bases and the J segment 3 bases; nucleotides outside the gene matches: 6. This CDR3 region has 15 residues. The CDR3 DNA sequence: TGTGCCTGGAGCAGGGGGCGCGGGGCTAATGAAAAACTGTTTTTT. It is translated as CAWSRGRGANEKLFF.

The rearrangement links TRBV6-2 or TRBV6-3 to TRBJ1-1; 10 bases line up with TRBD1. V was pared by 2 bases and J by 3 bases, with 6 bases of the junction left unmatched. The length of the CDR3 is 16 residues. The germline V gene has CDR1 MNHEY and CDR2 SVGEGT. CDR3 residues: CASSYRGQGVYTEAFF. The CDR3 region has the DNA TGTGCCAGCAGTTACAGAGGACAGGGGGTTTACACTGAAGCTTTCTTT.

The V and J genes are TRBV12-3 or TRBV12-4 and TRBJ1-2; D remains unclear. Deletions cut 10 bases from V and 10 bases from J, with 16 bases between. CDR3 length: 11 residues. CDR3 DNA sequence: TGTGCCACCACAGAAAAGTACGACTACACCTTC. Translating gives CATTEKYDYTF.

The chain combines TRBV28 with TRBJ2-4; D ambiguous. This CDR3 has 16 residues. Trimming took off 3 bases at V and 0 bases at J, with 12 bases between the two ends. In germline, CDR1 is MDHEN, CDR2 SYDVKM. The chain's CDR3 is CASSLGASLAKNIQYF. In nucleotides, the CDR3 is TGTGCCAGCAGTTTGGGCGCCAGCCTAGCCAAAAACATTCAGTACTTC. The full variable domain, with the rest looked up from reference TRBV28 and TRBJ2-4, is DVKVTQSSRYLVKRTGEKVFLECVQDMDHENMFWYRQDPGLGLRLIYFSYDVKMKEKGDIPEGYSVSREKKERFSLILESASTNQTSMYLCASSLGASLAKNIQYFGAGTRLSVL.

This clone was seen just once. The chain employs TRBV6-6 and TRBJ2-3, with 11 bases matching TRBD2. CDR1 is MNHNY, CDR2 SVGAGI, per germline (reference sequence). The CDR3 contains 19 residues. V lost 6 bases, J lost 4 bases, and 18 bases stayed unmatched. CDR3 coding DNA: TGTGCCAGCAGCCGACGGACTGGACGTAGCGGGGGGGCCTCAGATACGCAGTATTTT. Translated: CASSRRTGRSGGASDTQYF.

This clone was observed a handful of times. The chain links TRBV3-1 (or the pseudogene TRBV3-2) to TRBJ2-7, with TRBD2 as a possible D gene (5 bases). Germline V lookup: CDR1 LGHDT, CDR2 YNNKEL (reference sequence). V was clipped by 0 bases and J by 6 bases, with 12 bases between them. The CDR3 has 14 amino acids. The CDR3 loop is CASSQDPLEGEQYF. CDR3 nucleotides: TGTGCCAGCAGCCAAGATCCACTAGAAGGCGAGCAGTACTTC.

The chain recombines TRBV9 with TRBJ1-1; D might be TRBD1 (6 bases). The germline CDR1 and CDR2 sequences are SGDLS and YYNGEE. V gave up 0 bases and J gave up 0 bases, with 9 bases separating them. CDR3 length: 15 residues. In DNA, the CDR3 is TGTGCCAGCAGCGTAGCGGGACACTTGAACACTGAAGCTTTCTTT. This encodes CASSVAGHLNTEAFF. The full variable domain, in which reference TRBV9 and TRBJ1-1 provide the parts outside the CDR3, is DSGVTQTPKHLITATGQRVTLRCSPRSGDLSVYWYQQSLDQGLQFLIQYYNGEERAKGNILERFSAQQFPDLHSELNLSSLELGDSALYFCASSVAGHLNTEAFFGQGTRLTVV.

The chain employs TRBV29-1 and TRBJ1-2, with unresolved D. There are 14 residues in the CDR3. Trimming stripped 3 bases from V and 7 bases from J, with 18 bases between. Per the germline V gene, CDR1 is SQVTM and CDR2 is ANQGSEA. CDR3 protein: CSVEVTGVDGGYTF. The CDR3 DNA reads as TGCAGCGTTGAGGTTACCGGGGTCGACGGTGGCTACACCTTC.

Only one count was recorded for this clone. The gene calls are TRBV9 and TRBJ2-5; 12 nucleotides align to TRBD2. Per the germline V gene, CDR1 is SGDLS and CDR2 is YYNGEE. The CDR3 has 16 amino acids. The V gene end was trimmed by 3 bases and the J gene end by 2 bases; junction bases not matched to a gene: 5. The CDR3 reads CASSDLAGGRQETQYF. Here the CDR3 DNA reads TGTGCCAGCAGCGACCTAGCGGGGGGGCGTCAAGAGACCCAGTACTTC.

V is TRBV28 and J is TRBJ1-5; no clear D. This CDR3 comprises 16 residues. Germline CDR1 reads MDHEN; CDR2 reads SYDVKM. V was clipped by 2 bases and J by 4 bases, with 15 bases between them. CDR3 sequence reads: CASSLRGWFPNQPQHF. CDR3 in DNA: TGTGCCAGCAGTTTACGAGGATGGTTTCCTAATCAGCCCCAGCATTTT.

The CDR3 bases are TGTGCCAGCAACATAGGCAGGGGGCGCGCTGAAGCTTTCTTT. Its protein is CASNIGRGRAEAFF. This chain joins TRBV6-5 and TRBJ1-1, with 8 positions matching TRBD1. V shed 7 bases and J 6 bases; nucleotides not matched to a gene: 10. Germline CDR1 MNHEY, CDR2 SVGAGI. This CDR3 has 14 amino acids.